The following is a T cell receptor beta chain sequence with its context. CDR3 length: 14 amino acids. Germline values: CDR1 SEHNR, CDR2 FQNEAQ (reference sequence). The V and J ends lost 3 bases and 7 bases, in that order; junction bases with no gene match: 6. The sample belongs to a study of blood T cell repertoires in COVID-19. On the study more broadly: Samples representing acute and convalescent COVID-19 were sourced from the United States, Italy and Spain.

Source study methods: Quantification of nucleated cells was approximated via reference gene primer amplification. Only in-frame clones appear in the TCRdb table, and some are missing; sequencing was by immunoSEQ multiplex PCR. Clone size and the V and J calls come from that table; the DNA yielded D and trimming. The sample lists 59,000 or so clones; around four fifths were seen once. The sequenced material came from peripheral blood. The source is a human donor in a cohort sampled during active COVID-19. The chain uses TRBV7-9 and TRBJ1-2; 9 positions match TRBD1. CDR3 sequence: CASSFSTGGFGYTF. CDR3 in DNA: TGTGCCAGCAGCTTTTCGACAGGGGGGTTTGGCTACACCTTC. Filled out from reference TRBV7-9 and TRBJ1-2, the complete variable domain reads DTGVSQNPRHKITKRGQNVTFRCDPISEHNRLYWYRQTLGQGPEFLTYFQNEAQLEKSRLLSDRFSAERPKGSFSTLEIQRTEQGDSAMYLCASSFSTGGFGYTFGSGTRLTVV.